Presented here are 25 T cell receptor beta chains from one specimen sequenced in a study of blood T cell repertoires in COVID-19. The assay was immunoSEQ multiplex PCR, and TCRdb's table has in-frame clones only and misses some. This sample yields approximately 130,000 clones, of which over 75% are seen a single time; 3.9% belongs to the top ten. The sample consisted of peripheral blood. These receptors were taken from a man aged 55 to 69 with acute or convalescent COVID-19.

The chain has TRBV7-9 and TRBJ1-1, with 8 bases identical to TRBD1. The V gene end was trimmed by 1 base and the J gene end by 1 base; junction bases not matched to a gene: 2. This CDR3 has 15 residues. Germline V gene lookup returns CDR1 SEHNR and CDR2 FQNEAQ (reference sequence). CDR3 sequence (DNA): TGTGCCAGCAGCTTAGACGGGACAGGGAACACTGAAGCTTTCTTT. It is translated as CASSLDGTGNTEAFF.

The CDR3 coding sequence is TGTGCCAGCAGCTTGAACCCTACAGGGGGCGGTGAAAAACTGTTTTTT. Translated, it gives CASSLNPTGGGEKLFF. V and J are TRBV5-4 and TRBJ1-4, with 9 bases lining up with TRBD1. CDR1 and CDR2 from the germline V gene are SGHNT and YYREEE (reference sequence). The CDR3 totals 16 residues. The V and J ends lost 1 base and 7 bases, in that order; junction bases with no gene match: 8.

CDR3 loop: CASSLEGPSRVGGRTDTQYF. The DNA for the CDR3 is TGTGCCAGCAGCTTAGAAGGCCCCAGTCGAGTGGGGGGGCGCACAGATACGCAGTATTTT. The chain is built from TRBV11-2 and TRBJ2-3; D possibly corresponds to TRBD2 (7 bases). The CDR3 contains 20 residues. Trimming took 0 bases from V and 1 from J, leaving 23 bases between them. The germline gives CDR1 SGHAT, CDR2 FQNNGV.

This clone was seen only a few times. The chain links TRBV28 to TRBJ2-2; D is perhaps TRBD1 (6 bases). Trimming took 2 bases from V and 2 from J, leaving 15 bases between them. CDR3 size: 17 residues. Germline V lookup: CDR1 MDHEN, CDR2 SYDVKM. CDR3 sequence (DNA): TGTGCCAGCAGTTTACCCCCCAGGGGCCCTAACACCGGGGAGCTGTTTTTT. This gives the protein CASSLPPRGPNTGELFF.

V is TRBV11-2 and J is TRBJ2-7, with D tentatively TRBD1 (6 bases). Per the germline V gene, CDR1 is SGHAT and CDR2 is FQNNGV. CDR3 length: 12 residues. Between the trimmed V and J ends, which lost 8 bases and 2 bases, there was a span of 10 bases. The CDR3 region is CASRRGAYEQYF. The DNA of the CDR3 is TGTGCCAGCCGCAGGGGAGCCTACGAGCAGTACTTC.

The chain links TRBV12-5 to TRBJ2-2; 12 positions agree with TRBD2. The germline CDR1 and CDR2 sequences are LGHNT and FRNRAP. The CDR3 runs 17 residues. J was trimmed by 5 bases and V by 1 base; bases with no gene match: 5. In DNA, the CDR3 is TGTGCTAGTGGTTTGGCCGATACTAGCGGGAGGACCGGGGAGCTGTTTTTT. This gives the protein CASGLADTSGRTGELFF.

This clone showed up just once. The V gene is TRBV7-8, the J gene TRBJ2-6; 8 nucleotides align to TRBD1. The CDR3 is 17 residues long. Germline lookup yields CDR1 SGHVS and CDR2 FQNEAQ. V was pared by 6 bases and J by 0 bases, with 7 bases of the junction left unmatched. The CDR3 nucleotides read TGTGCCAGCAGACATGGACAGGGAAACTCTGGGGCCAACGTCCTGACTTTC. Translation: CASRHGQGNSGANVLTF.

This rearrangement joins TRBV11-2 to TRBJ2-3; TRBD2 matches 11 bases. J gave up 5 bases and V 6 bases, and 7 bases lay outside the gene matches. From germline, CDR1 is SGHAT and CDR2 FQNNGV. This CDR3 is built from 15 residues. This CDR3 is CASRPLAGERDTQYF. DNA for the CDR3: TGTGCCAGCAGGCCACTAGCGGGAGAGCGAGATACGCAGTATTTT.

The V and J genes are TRBV19 and TRBJ2-1, with TRBD1 matching over 8 bases. Germline V gene sequence: CDR1 LNHDA, CDR2 SQIVND (reference sequence). The CDR3 length is 15 residues. The junction had 3 bases not matched to a gene; V was cut back by 5 bases and J by 0 bases. Here the CDR3 DNA reads TGTGCCAGTAGTCGGGACAGGAGCTCCTACAATGAGCAGTTCTTC. Residues: CASSRDRSSYNEQFF.

The genes are TRBV7-8 and TRBJ2-7; possible D gene TRBD1, 8 bases. Germline V gives CDR1 SGHVS, CDR2 FQNEAQ. Trimming took 5 bases from V and 5 from J, leaving 13 bases between them. There are 13 residues in the CDR3. CDR3 sequence: CASSRTGGDEQYF. The CDR3 DNA reads as TGTGCCAGCAGCCGAACAGGGGGGGACGAGCAGTACTTC. Looking up the rest from reference TRBV7-8 and TRBJ2-7 gives the full variable domain: GAGVSQSPRYKVAKRGQDVALRCDPISGHVSLFWYQQALGQGPEFLTYFQNEAQLDKSGLPSDRFFAERPEGSVSTLKIQRTQQEDSAVYLCASSRTGGDEQYFGPGTRLTVT.

This chain connects TRBV19 to TRBJ2-3, with a weak D call TRBD1 (6 bases). The ends were cut back, 3 bases at V and 6 bases at J, with 10 bases in the middle. CDR1 and CDR2 (germline): LNHDA, SQIVND (reference sequence). The CDR3 is 13 residues long. Written as DNA, the CDR3 is TGTGCCAGTAGTATGGCAGGGGTGGATACGCAGTATTTT. This sequence encodes CASSMAGVDTQYF.

The chain links TRBV5-1 to TRBJ2-7, with a tentative D call TRBD1 (6 bases). This CDR3 spans 13 amino acids. Germline lookup yields CDR1 SGHRS and CDR2 YFSETQ. V was clipped by 0 bases and J by 3 bases, with 7 bases between them. CDR3 sequence: CASSLEGDYEQYF. CDR3 DNA sequence: TGCGCCAGCAGCTTGGAGGGGGACTACGAGCAGTACTTC. Full variable domain (outside the CDR3, taken from reference TRBV5-1 and TRBJ2-7): KAGVTQTPRYLIKTRGQQVTLSCSPISGHRSVSWYQQTPGQGLQFLFEYFSETQRNKGNFPGRFSGRQFSNSRSEMNVSTLELGDSALYLCASSLEGDYEQYFGPGTRLTVT.

V usage is TRBV7-2 and J usage is TRBJ2-3; 10 bases are a match to TRBD1. This CDR3 comprises 16 residues. V shed 5 bases, J shed 4 bases, and the junction held 9 bases outside the gene matches. Germline V CDR1 and CDR2: SGHTA, FQGNSA. CDR3 DNA sequence: TGTGCCAGCAGCCCTTACGGACAGGGGGGGGCAGATACGCAGTATTTT. As protein: CASSPYGQGGADTQYF.

The V call is TRBV27, the J call TRBJ1-1; D is perhaps TRBD1 (5 bases). This CDR3 has 15 amino acids. V shed 5 bases and J shed 1 base, with 14 bases lying between them. The germline gives CDR1 MNHEY, CDR2 SMNVEV (reference sequence). CDR3 protein: CASSPVTARNTEAFF. The CDR3 region has the DNA TGTGCCAGCAGTCCCGTGACAGCTAGGAACACTGAAGCTTTCTTT.

The count of this clone is one. This sequence joins TRBV10-3 and TRBJ2-1, with D possibly being TRBD2 (6 bases). The germline V gene encodes CDR1 ENHRY and CDR2 SYGVKD. Trimming shortened V by 7 bases and J by 1 base, and 14 bases separated the two germline ends. This CDR3 contains 15 residues. The CDR3 loop is CAITSRGVSYNEQFF. The DNA of the CDR3 is TGTGCCATCACCTCCCGCGGGGTGTCCTACAATGAGCAGTTCTTC.

The chain is built from TRBV6-5 and TRBJ1-1; D not certain. Germline-derived CDR1 and CDR2 are MNHEY and SVGAGI. The CDR3 spans 12 residues. V dropped 6 bases and J dropped 2 bases, with 7 bases sitting between them. CDR3 nucleotides: TGTGCCAGCAGGGGCCCTAACACTGAAGCTTTCTTT. Translation gives CASRGPNTEAFF.

This clone was seen just once. The chain carries TRBV28 and TRBJ2-7, with 7 bases that match TRBD1. Germline CDR1 reads MDHEN; CDR2 reads SYDVKM. The length of the CDR3 is 14 residues. The V segment lost 8 bases and the J segment 1 base; nucleotides outside the gene matches: 8. The CDR3 protein is CASHTGTASYEQYF. CDR3 bases: TGTGCCAGCCACACGGGGACAGCTTCCTACGAGCAGTACTTC.

The J gene is TRBJ2-7, the V gene TRBV5-4, with D maybe TRBD2 (5 bases). The length of the CDR3 is 14 residues. Germline CDR1 reads SGHNT; CDR2 reads YYREEE (reference sequence). V was clipped by 0 bases and J by 4 bases, with 11 bases between them. CDR3 region: CASSLAEGGYEQYF. The CDR3 nucleotides read TGTGCCAGCAGCTTGGCAGAAGGAGGATACGAGCAGTACTTC.

This rearrangement joins TRBV7-4 to TRBJ1-3, with D unresolved. In germline, CDR1 is SGHVT, CDR2 SQSDAQ. This CDR3 is built from 16 residues. V dropped 5 bases and J dropped 0 bases, with 14 bases sitting between them. The CDR3 here is CASSVRADHSGNTIYF. DNA for the CDR3: TGTGCCAGCAGCGTGCGGGCGGACCACTCTGGAAACACCATATATTTT. The full variable domain, in which reference TRBV7-4 and TRBJ1-3 provide the parts outside the CDR3, is GAGVSQSPRYKVAKRGRDVALRCDSISGHVTLYWYRQTLGQGSEVLTYSQSDAQRDKSGRPSGRFSAERPERSVSTLKIQRTEQGDSAVYLCASSVRADHSGNTIYFGEGSWLTVV.

J is TRBJ1-2 and V is TRBV7-2; 9 bases agree with TRBD1. The CDR3 has 16 residues. The V and J ends lost 7 bases and 4 bases, in that order; junction bases with no gene match: 13. CDR1 is SGHTA, CDR2 FQGNSA, per germline. The CDR3 spells CASTLSSGQGRYGYTF. The CDR3, as DNA: TGTGCCAGCACCCTTAGTTCGGGACAGGGTCGCTATGGCTACACCTTC.

The chain joins TRBV6-5 to TRBJ2-1; D gene ambiguous. V shed 5 bases and J shed 2 bases, with 4 bases lying between them. Germline values: CDR1 MNHEY, CDR2 SVGAGI. The CDR3 has 12 residues. CDR3: CASSPAYNEQFF. The DNA of the CDR3 is TGTGCCAGCAGTCCTGCCTACAATGAGCAGTTCTTC.

The V and J genes are TRBV6-2 or TRBV6-3 and TRBJ2-3, with TRBD1 identical over 8 bases. This CDR3 is built from 15 residues. The J segment lost 1 base and the V segment lost 5 bases, leaving 5 bases of the junction unmatched. Germline lookup yields CDR1 MNHEY and CDR2 SVGEGT. The CDR3 sequence is CASSSGQGGTDTQYF. CDR3 DNA: TGTGCCAGCAGTAGCGGACAGGGCGGCACAGATACGCAGTATTTT.

The chain couples TRBV7-2 to TRBJ1-3; possibly TRBD1 for D (5 bases). Trimming took 5 bases from V and 0 from J, leaving 11 bases between them. The CDR3 has 15 amino acids. Germline CDR1 and CDR2: SGHTA and FQGNSA. The CDR3: CASSIGQFSGNTIYF. DNA for the CDR3: TGTGCCAGCAGCATAGGACAATTCTCTGGAAACACCATATATTTT.

The gene calls are TRBV5-8 and TRBJ2-5; 7 bases map to TRBD2. Per the germline V gene, CDR1 is SGHTS and CDR2 is YDEGEE. The CDR3 is made up of 14 amino acids. V shed 0 bases, J shed 5 bases, and the junction held 4 bases outside the gene matches. Here the CDR3 reads CASSLETSKETQYF. DNA of the CDR3: TGTGCCAGCAGCTTGGAGACTAGCAAGGAGACCCAGTACTTC.

This chain links TRBV6-5 with TRBJ1-6; D perhaps matches TRBD1 (6 bases). The CDR3 loop spans 15 amino acids. V gave up 5 bases and J gave up 7 bases, with 15 bases separating them. Germline V gives CDR1 MNHEY, CDR2 SVGAGI. In DNA, the CDR3 is TGTGCCAGCAGTACCCTGGGCGGGGGCAATTCACCCCTCCACTTT. Protein product: CASSTLGGGNSPLHF.